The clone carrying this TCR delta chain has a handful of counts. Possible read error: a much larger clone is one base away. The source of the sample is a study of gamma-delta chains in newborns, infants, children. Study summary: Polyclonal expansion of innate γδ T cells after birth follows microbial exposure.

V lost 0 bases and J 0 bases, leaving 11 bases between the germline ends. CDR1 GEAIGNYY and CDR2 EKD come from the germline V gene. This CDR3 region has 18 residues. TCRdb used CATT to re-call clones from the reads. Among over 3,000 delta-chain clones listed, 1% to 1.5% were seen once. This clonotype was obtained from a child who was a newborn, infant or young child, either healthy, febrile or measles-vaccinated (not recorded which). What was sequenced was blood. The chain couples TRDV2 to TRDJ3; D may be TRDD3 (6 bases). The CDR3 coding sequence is TGTGCCTGTGACACCGTGGGGGCTAGCTCCTGGGACACCCGACAGATGTTTTTC. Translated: CACDTVGASSWDTRQMFF.